A selection of T cell receptor beta chains follows, all from one sample in a study of blood T cell repertoires in COVID-19. TCRdb keeps only in-frame clones here, not all; method: immunoSEQ multiplex PCR. The sample consists of around 100,000 clones, around four fifths of them appearing once. Sequenced material: peripheral blood. These receptors were collected from a man between 45 and 60 years old with active or convalescent COVID-19. Both conserved end residues are part of each CDR3. Each record gives: CDR3 DNA, CDR3 protein, V gene, CDR3 length, D gene, J gene, clone size. The D gene is left open where the match is weak. Expanded clones are given a class, and other clones once, few, many or no size at all.

CDR3 DNA: TGTGCCACCAGTGAAGGCGGGAGGACTAATGAAAAACTGTTTTTT
CDR3 protein: CATSEGGRTNEKLFF
V gene: TRBV24-1
CDR3 length: 15
D gene: .
J gene: TRBJ1-4
clone size: .

CDR3 DNA: TGCAGTGCTAGTGCCGCGGGGGGTGCCTACAATGAGCAGTTCTTC
CDR3 protein: CSASAAGGAYNEQFF
V gene: TRBV20-1
CDR3 length: 15
D gene: TRBD2
J gene: TRBJ2-1
clone size: .

CDR3 DNA: TGTGCCTGGAGTGATAGTTTGGGGGGGTTCTATGGCTACACCTTC
CDR3 protein: CAWSDSLGGFYGYTF
V gene: TRBV30
CDR3 length: 15
D gene: .
J gene: TRBJ1-2
clone size: few

CDR3 DNA: TGCGCCAGCAGTGAGTCGGGTCTAGCAGGAGATACGCAGTATTTT
CDR3 protein: CASSESGLAGDTQYF
V gene: TRBV10-1
CDR3 length: 15
D gene: .
J gene: TRBJ2-3
clone size: once

CDR3 DNA: TGCAGTGCTAGTAGGACTAGCGGGAGTTACGAGCAGTACTTC
CDR3 protein: CSASRTSGSYEQYF
V gene: TRBV20-1
CDR3 length: 14
D gene: TRBD2
J gene: TRBJ2-7
clone size: .

CDR3 DNA: TGTGCCAGCAGCTTTCCCTCCGGGGACGAGCAGTACTTC
CDR3 protein: CASSFPSGDEQYF
V gene: TRBV7-9
CDR3 length: 13
D gene: .
J gene: TRBJ2-7
clone size: .

CDR3 DNA: TGTGCCAGCAGCATGGAGTACCAAGAGACCCAGTACTTC
CDR3 protein: CASSMEYQETQYF
V gene: TRBV12-3/TRBV12-4
CDR3 length: 13
D gene: .
J gene: TRBJ2-5
clone size: .

CDR3 DNA: TGCGCCAGCAGCTTGGGGACAGGGAGCGATGAGCAGTTCTTC
CDR3 protein: CASSLGTGSDEQFF
V gene: TRBV5-1
CDR3 length: 14
D gene: TRBD1
J gene: TRBJ2-1
clone size: .

CDR3 DNA: TGCGCCAGCAGCCAAGAAGGGACAGGTTCCTACGAGCAGTACTTC
CDR3 protein: CASSQEGTGSYEQYF
V gene: TRBV4-1
CDR3 length: 15
D gene: TRBD1
J gene: TRBJ2-7
clone size: .

CDR3 DNA: TGCGCCACCTACCCCTTGGGACAGTCGAACACCGGGGAGCTGTTTTTT
CDR3 protein: CATYPLGQSNTGELFF
V gene: TRBV5-1
CDR3 length: 16
D gene: TRBD1
J gene: TRBJ2-2
clone size: .

CDR3 DNA: TGTGCCAGCAGCCAGCCTCGGGGGGTTGCGAGTGGAAACACCATATATTTT
CDR3 protein: CASSQPRGVASGNTIYF
V gene: TRBV7-2
CDR3 length: 17
D gene: .
J gene: TRBJ1-3
clone size: once

CDR3 DNA: TGTGCCAGTAGAGGTTCGGGGGGTGACACCATATATTTT
CDR3 protein: CASRGSGGDTIYF
V gene: TRBV19
CDR3 length: 13
D gene: .
J gene: TRBJ1-3
clone size: .

CDR3 DNA: TGTGCCAGCAGCTTTTGGGACAGGGGCAGTGTTGGCTACACCTTC
CDR3 protein: CASSFWDRGSVGYTF
V gene: TRBV3-1/TRBV3-2
CDR3 length: 15
D gene: TRBD1
J gene: TRBJ1-2
clone size: once

CDR3 DNA: TGTGCCAGCTCGAGGCTAGGGAACACTGAAGCTTTCTTT
CDR3 protein: CASSRLGNTEAFF
V gene: TRBV25-1
CDR3 length: 13
D gene: .
J gene: TRBJ1-1
clone size: .

CDR3 DNA: TGCGCCAGCAGCGGGACTAGCGGGAGCCACACAGATACGCAGTATTTT
CDR3 protein: CASSGTSGSHTDTQYF
V gene: TRBV10-1
CDR3 length: 16
D gene: TRBD2
J gene: TRBJ2-3
clone size: .

CDR3 DNA: TGTGCCACCAGTGATCATACAGGGGAAGGTCAGTACTTC
CDR3 protein: CATSDHTGEGQYF
V gene: TRBV24-1
CDR3 length: 13
D gene: TRBD1
J gene: TRBJ2-4
clone size: .

CDR3 DNA: TGTGCCAGCAGCTTAACCCGGGGGGCCCTTTTCTTC
CDR3 protein: CASSLTRGALFF
V gene: TRBV11-3
CDR3 length: 12
D gene: .
J gene: TRBJ2-1
clone size: .

CDR3 DNA: TGTGCCAGCACACGACAGGGCTCGGACACTGAAGCTTTCTTT
CDR3 protein: CASTRQGSDTEAFF
V gene: TRBV11-1
CDR3 length: 14
D gene: TRBD1
J gene: TRBJ1-1
clone size: .

CDR3 DNA: TGTGCCAGTAGTGCGGACAGCAGGGTGAAGACCCAGTACTTC
CDR3 protein: CASSADSRVKTQYF
V gene: TRBV19
CDR3 length: 14
D gene: .
J gene: TRBJ2-5
clone size: .

CDR3 DNA: TGTGCCAGCAGCAACCGGGACACAGCTAACTATGGCTACACCTTC
CDR3 protein: CASSNRDTANYGYTF
V gene: TRBV9
CDR3 length: 15
D gene: .
J gene: TRBJ1-2
clone size: once

CDR3 DNA: TGTGCCAGCAGCAAAGGTCCGGGACAGGGGGTCTATGGCTACACCTTC
CDR3 protein: CASSKGPGQGVYGYTF
V gene: TRBV21-1
CDR3 length: 16
D gene: .
J gene: TRBJ1-2
clone size: once

CDR3 DNA: TGTGCCAGCCCTCCGGCCCAGTACTTC
CDR3 protein: CASPPAQYF
V gene: TRBV9
CDR3 length: 9
D gene: .
J gene: TRBJ2-5
clone size: .

CDR3 DNA: TGTGCCAGTAGTATTTCCGGGGTGGGTGAAAAACTGTTTTTT
CDR3 protein: CASSISGVGEKLFF
V gene: TRBV19
CDR3 length: 14
D gene: .
J gene: TRBJ1-4
clone size: few

CDR3 DNA: TGTGCCAGCAGCCAAGTAGCAGGGATGAACACTGAAGCTTTCTTT
CDR3 protein: CASSQVAGMNTEAFF
V gene: TRBV3-1/TRBV3-2
CDR3 length: 15
D gene: .
J gene: TRBJ1-1
clone size: .

CDR3 DNA: TGCGCCAGCAGCCCAGAGGGACTAGCGGGAGCCGCAGATACGCAGTATTTT
CDR3 protein: CASSPEGLAGAADTQYF
V gene: TRBV4-1
CDR3 length: 17
D gene: TRBD2
J gene: TRBJ2-3
clone size: .

CDR3 DNA: TGTGCCAGCAGCGCAACTAGCGGGACCAGGGACAATGAGCAGTTCTTC
CDR3 protein: CASSATSGTRDNEQFF
V gene: TRBV13
CDR3 length: 16
D gene: TRBD2
J gene: TRBJ2-1
clone size: .

CDR3 DNA: TGTGCCAGCAGTACACAGGGGTCCCACGAGCAGTACTTC
CDR3 protein: CASSTQGSHEQYF
V gene: TRBV27
CDR3 length: 13
D gene: TRBD1
J gene: TRBJ2-7
clone size: .

CDR3 DNA: TGTGCCAGCAGCCCGAGGACAGTCTATGGCTACACCTTC
CDR3 protein: CASSPRTVYGYTF
V gene: TRBV13
CDR3 length: 13
D gene: .
J gene: TRBJ1-2
clone size: .

CDR3 DNA: TGTGCCAGCAGTGAAGGGGGCCGGTTATACCTTGACGAGCAGTACTTC
CDR3 protein: CASSEGGRLYLDEQYF
V gene: TRBV2
CDR3 length: 16
D gene: .
J gene: TRBJ2-7
clone size: .

CDR3 DNA: TGTGCCAGTAGTATAGCCTCGATAGGCGGCTATGGCTACACCTTC
CDR3 protein: CASSIASIGGYGYTF
V gene: TRBV19
CDR3 length: 15
D gene: .
J gene: TRBJ1-2
clone size: .

CDR3 DNA: TGTGCCACCAGTGTAACGGGATCAGATGAGCAGTTCTTC
CDR3 protein: CATSVTGSDEQFF
V gene: TRBV24-1
CDR3 length: 13
D gene: .
J gene: TRBJ2-1
clone size: .

CDR3 DNA: TGTGCCACCAGTGATTTCGGCACTGAAGCTTTCTTT
CDR3 protein: CATSDFGTEAFF
V gene: TRBV24-1
CDR3 length: 12
D gene: .
J gene: TRBJ1-1
clone size: .

CDR3 DNA: TGTGCCAGCAGCCCGTACCGGGACTTCCAATCCCCTGGGGTGCCCCAGCATTTT
CDR3 protein: CASSPYRDFQSPGVPQHF
V gene: TRBV7-8
CDR3 length: 18
D gene: .
J gene: TRBJ1-5
clone size: few

CDR3 DNA: TGTGCCAGCAGCTTAGGGGTAGTGGGCCCAAGACAAGAGACCCAGTACTTC
CDR3 protein: CASSLGVVGPRQETQYF
V gene: TRBV13
CDR3 length: 17
D gene: .
J gene: TRBJ2-5
clone size: once

CDR3 DNA: TGCGCCAGCAGCATAGGGGCGGATAATTCACCCCTCCACTTT
CDR3 protein: CASSIGADNSPLHF
V gene: TRBV5-1
CDR3 length: 14
D gene: .
J gene: TRBJ1-6
clone size: few

CDR3 DNA: TGTGCCATCAGTGATCCCACAGGTGGCACTGAAGCTTTCTTT
CDR3 protein: CAISDPTGGTEAFF
V gene: TRBV10-3
CDR3 length: 14
D gene: .
J gene: TRBJ1-1
clone size: once

CDR3 DNA: TGTGCCAGCAGCTTGGACAGGGAGGACACCGGGGAGCTGTTTTTT
CDR3 protein: CASSLDREDTGELFF
V gene: TRBV13
CDR3 length: 15
D gene: TRBD1
J gene: TRBJ2-2
clone size: .

CDR3 DNA: TGTGCCTGCCTCAGTGAGGCCAGGGACACTGAAGCTTTCTTT
CDR3 protein: CACLSEARDTEAFF
V gene: TRBV30
CDR3 length: 14
D gene: .
J gene: TRBJ1-1
clone size: .

CDR3 DNA: TGTGCCAGTAGTCCAGGGACAGCTAACTATGGCTACACCTTC
CDR3 protein: CASSPGTANYGYTF
V gene: TRBV19
CDR3 length: 14
D gene: TRBD1
J gene: TRBJ1-2
clone size: .

CDR3 DNA: TGTGCCAGCAGTGAAGGTCCGGGGGCCGGGGAGCTGTTTTTT
CDR3 protein: CASSEGPGAGELFF
V gene: TRBV2
CDR3 length: 14
D gene: .
J gene: TRBJ2-2
clone size: .

CDR3 DNA: TGTGCCAGCTCACAAGGACAGGGACGCTCTGGGGCCAACGTCCTGACTTTC
CDR3 protein: CASSQGQGRSGANVLTF
V gene: TRBV18
CDR3 length: 17
D gene: TRBD1
J gene: TRBJ2-6
clone size: .

CDR3 DNA: TGTGCCAGCAGCGTCGGGTCCACCGGGGAGCTGTTTTTT
CDR3 protein: CASSVGSTGELFF
V gene: TRBV7-9
CDR3 length: 13
D gene: .
J gene: TRBJ2-2
clone size: .